Each of the 28 T cell receptor beta chains below was sequenced from the same sample in a study of patients and donors after allogeneic stem cell transplantation. From the RT-PCR reads, TCRdb called clonotypes with MiXCR, one entry per CDR3 protein. The sample contains some 880,000 distinct CDR3 sequences, about 20% of which appear only once. What was sequenced was blood, either unsorted or a sorted T cell fraction (not recorded which). All receptors derive from a human donor who was either an allogeneic HSCT recipient or a stem cell or donor lymphocyte infusion donor (not recorded which). It is not recorded whose cells these are; they may come from a transplant donor.

J is TRBJ2-3 and V is TRBV29-1; D unclear. Germline CDR1 reads SQVTM; CDR2 reads ANQGSEA. V was trimmed by 6 bases and J by 6 bases, leaving 10 bases between them. The CDR3 length is 11 residues. The CDR3 DNA sequence: TGCAGCGTCGCGACTGGGGATACGCAGTATTTT. It specifies CSVATGDTQYF.

The chain recombines TRBV2 with TRBJ1-4; 7 bases are shared with TRBD1. CDR1 and CDR2 (germline): SNHLY, FYNNEI. V gave up 6 bases and J gave up 3 bases; unmatched junction bases: 10. This CDR3 comprises 16 residues. CDR3 coding DNA: TGTGCCAGCAGGAAAACAGGGGCGATGGCTAATGAAAAACTGTTTTTT. It specifies CASRKTGAMANEKLFF.

The CDR3 reads CASSFGTGRSEQYF. The CDR3 DNA follows: TGTGCCAGCAGTTTCGGGACAGGGCGAAGCGAGCAGTACTTC. The rearrangement uses TRBV12-3 or TRBV12-4 and TRBJ2-7; 9 nucleotides align to TRBD1. V lost 3 bases and J lost 6; bases outside the gene matches: 6. The CDR3 consists of 14 residues.

The V gene is TRBV28, the J gene TRBJ2-7; weak D call: TRBD2 (7 bases). This CDR3 contains 15 residues. V was clipped by 2 bases and J by 2 bases, with 13 bases between them. Germline V CDR1 and CDR2: MDHEN, SYDVKM. In DNA form, the CDR3 reads TGTGCCAGCAGTTTAATGGGAGGGGGGACCTACGAGCAGTACTTC. Translating gives CASSLMGGGTYEQYF.

This clonotype was detected only a few times. The rearrangement links TRBV19 to TRBJ2-7; TRBD1 matches 9 bases. Germline V gives CDR1 LNHDA, CDR2 SQIVND (reference sequence). There are 15 residues in the CDR3. After removal of 5 bases from V and 4 bases from J, the junction contained 9 bases not matched to a gene. The CDR3 here is CASSSPGQGFYEQYF. CDR3 DNA: TGTGCCAGTAGTTCACCGGGACAGGGATTTTACGAGCAGTACTTC.

The chain couples TRBV20-1 to TRBJ2-1; D gene ambiguous. V dropped 3 bases and J dropped 8 bases, with 8 bases sitting between them. Germline CDR1 reads DFQATT; CDR2 reads SNEGSKA (reference sequence). The CDR3 runs to 11 residues. Here the CDR3 DNA reads TGCAGTGCTAGTAGGCCCGATGAGCAGTTCTTC. Translated: CSASRPDEQFF.

This clonotype was found a few times. The gene calls are TRBV29-1 and TRBJ2-1; 7 nucleotides agree with TRBD1. Germline CDR1 reads SQVTM; CDR2 reads ANQGSEA. This CDR3 has 15 amino acids. With V trimmed by 0 bases and J by 2 bases, 4 bases remained unmatched. The chain's CDR3 is CSVEEGQGAYNEQFF. In DNA form, the CDR3 reads TGCAGCGTTGAAGAAGGGCAGGGGGCCTACAATGAGCAGTTCTTC.

The rearrangement uses TRBV12-3 or TRBV12-4 and TRBJ1-1; no reliable D call. The V end lost 6 bases, the J end lost 4 bases, and 12 bases lay between the germline ends. This CDR3 contains 13 residues. The chain's CDR3 is CASSPSFSTEAFF. As DNA, the CDR3 is TGTGCCAGCAGCCCTAGCTTTAGCACTGAAGCTTTCTTT.

This clonotype was counted only a few times. The chain has TRBV20-1 and TRBJ2-5; D tentatively fits TRBD1 or TRBD2 (6 bases each). Germline assignment: CDR1 DFQATT and CDR2 SNEGSKA (reference sequence). The CDR3 runs to 13 residues. V lost 3 bases and J 5 bases, leaving 13 bases between the germline ends. The CDR3 protein is CSAREGGEETQYF. The CDR3, as DNA: TGCAGTGCTAGGGAGGGGGGTGAGGAGACCCAGTACTTC.

This clonotype showed up just a few times. V is TRBV7-2 and J is TRBJ1-5; the D is unclear. V was shortened by 3 bases and J by 4 bases, with 7 bases between the two germline ends. Germline V gene sequence: CDR1 SGHTA, CDR2 FQGNSA. The CDR3 is 13 amino acids. The CDR3 DNA sequence: TGTGCCAGCAGCTTTTACCGGAATCAGCCCCAGCATTTT. Translating it yields CASSFYRNQPQHF.

This chain joins TRBV5-6 and TRBJ2-5, with no clear D. Germline lookup yields CDR1 SGHDT and CDR2 YYEEEE. V dropped 0 bases and J dropped 4 bases, with 13 bases sitting between them. The CDR3 consists of 15 residues. The chain's CDR3 is CASSLARLLGETQYF. CDR3 DNA sequence: TGTGCCAGCAGCTTGGCACGGCTCCTCGGAGAGACCCAGTACTTC.

This clonotype turned up a few times. The rearrangement links TRBV12-3 or TRBV12-4 to TRBJ2-3; D ambiguous. Trimming took off 6 bases at V and 8 bases at J, with 9 bases between the two ends. CDR3 length: 11 residues. The CDR3 DNA follows: TGTGCCAGCAGCAATGTGGTTACGCAGTATTTT. Amino acids: CASSNVVTQYF.

The rearrangement links TRBV20-1 to TRBJ1-2; 7 nucleotides agree with TRBD1. V gave up 0 bases and J gave up 6 bases; unmatched junction bases: 4. This CDR3 contains 13 residues. Germline V gene sequence: CDR1 DFQATT, CDR2 SNEGSKA (reference sequence). This CDR3 is CSAREGGRHGYTF. The CDR3 nucleotides are TGCAGTGCTAGAGAAGGGGGCAGGCATGGCTACACCTTC.

The chain recombines TRBV11-3 with TRBJ1-5; a possible D gene is TRBD1 (6 bases). The CDR3 consists of 17 residues. V was clipped by 4 bases and J by 2 bases, with 18 bases between them. CDR1 SGHNT and CDR2 YENEEA come from the germline V gene. CDR3 in DNA: TGTGCCAGCAGCTCGAACTTCAGGGGTGGTGGCAATCAGCCCCAGCATTTT. This translates into CASSSNFRGGGNQPQHF.

This clonotype was found a few times. J is TRBJ1-2 and V is TRBV4-3; D uncertain. The V gene lost 0 bases and the J gene lost 4 bases, with 12 bases spanning the gap. Germline CDR1 and CDR2: LGHNA and YSLEER. This CDR3 spans 15 amino acids. The CDR3 DNA sequence: TGCGCCAGCAGCCAAGATTTAGGGTACAGCTATGGCTACACCTTC. Residues: CASSQDLGYSYGYTF.

This clonotype showed up just a few times. A much larger clone differs from this one at a single base, so this may be a read error. The chain joins TRBV5-6 to TRBJ2-1; D may match TRBD1 or TRBD2 (5 bases each). Trimming cost V 4 bases and J 0 bases, with 11 bases left between them. The CDR3 spans 15 residues. Per the germline V gene, CDR1 is SGHDT and CDR2 is YYEEEE. CDR3 nucleotides: TGTGCCAGCAGCCGCTGGGGGAGCTCCTACAATGAGCAGTTCTTC. Protein product: CASSRWGSSYNEQFF.

This clonotype was seen more than once but under ten times. The rearrangement links TRBV29-1 to TRBJ2-3; D not certain. The V gene lost 2 bases and the J gene lost 0 bases, with 9 bases spanning the gap. CDR1 and CDR2 (germline): SQVTM, ANQGSEA. The length of the CDR3 is 14 residues. The CDR3 DNA follows: TGCAGCGTTGAAAAGGCAACTAGCACAGATACGCAGTATTTT. Translated: CSVEKATSTDTQYF.

The chain is built from TRBV28 and TRBJ1-1, with 7 nucleotides matching TRBD1. Trimming removed 4 bases from V and 4 bases from J; junction bases left unmatched: 3. The germline V gene has CDR1 MDHEN and CDR2 SYDVKM. This CDR3 has 13 residues. The chain's CDR3 is CASSYRGVTEAFF. DNA of the CDR3: TGTGCCAGCAGTTACAGGGGTGTCACTGAAGCTTTCTTT.

This clonotype occurred a few times. The chain recombines TRBV10-3 with TRBJ1-5, with 7 bases that match TRBD1. The germline CDR1 and CDR2 sequences are ENHRY and SYGVKD. The CDR3 loop spans 16 amino acids. V gave up 0 bases and J gave up 3 bases; unmatched junction bases: 5. CDR3: CAISESRQGLNQPQHF. The DNA of the CDR3 is TGTGCCATCAGTGAGTCGAGACAGGGACTCAATCAGCCCCAGCATTTT.

This clonotype was observed a handful of times. The chain uses TRBV5-1 and TRBJ2-7; possibly TRBD2 for D (5 bases). CDR1 is SGHRS and CDR2 is YFSETQ in the germline V gene. This CDR3 spans 14 amino acids. V lost 4 bases to trimming and J lost 2 bases, with 13 bases between them. CDR3 in amino acids: CASSKGGLTYEQYF. CDR3 in DNA: TGCGCCAGCAGCAAAGGCGGACTGACCTACGAGCAGTACTTC.

This clonotype came up many times. The rearrangement uses TRBV10-3 and TRBJ2-5; no definite D call. V was clipped by 4 bases and J by 2 bases, with 11 bases between them. CDR1 and CDR2 from the germline V gene are ENHRY and SYGVKD. This CDR3 has 14 residues. CDR3 in DNA: TGTGCCATCAGTGTGGCACGGCAACAAGAGACCCAGTACTTC. Translation: CAISVARQQETQYF.

This clonotype was counted at least ten times. The chain employs TRBV9 and TRBJ1-1; D is perhaps TRBD1 (6 bases). The germline V and J ends were trimmed by 7 bases and 0 bases, with 13 bases remaining between them. The CDR3 is 14 amino acids. Germline V gene sequence: CDR1 SGDLS, CDR2 YYNGEE. The CDR3 here is CASPGTQLNTEAFF. The CDR3 bases are TGTGCCAGCCCCGGGACACAACTGAACACTGAAGCTTTCTTT. Together with reference TRBV9 and TRBJ1-1, the CDR3 gives the full variable domain: DSGVTQTPKHLITATGQRVTLRCSPRSGDLSVYWYQQSLDQGLQFLIQYYNGEERAKGNILERFSAQQFPDLHSELNLSSLELGDSALYFCASPGTQLNTEAFFGQGTRLTVV.

J is TRBJ2-7 and V is TRBV6-2 or TRBV6-3; D unclear. V shed 5 bases and J shed 2 bases, with 7 bases lying between them. Germline CDR1 reads MNHEY; CDR2 reads SVGEGT. The CDR3 contains 12 residues. In DNA form, the CDR3 reads TGTGCCAGCAGTCGTTCACCCTACGAGCAGTACTTC. It encodes CASSRSPYEQYF.

The V call is TRBV29-1, the J call TRBJ2-5; TRBD2 matches 9 bases. The CDR3 runs 14 residues. The trim removed 7 bases at V and 4 bases at J, leaving 10 bases unmatched. Germline V lookup: CDR1 SQVTM, CDR2 ANQGSEA. CDR3 nucleotides: TGCAGCGGGGGTCTGACTAGCGGTAGAGAGACCCAGTACTTC. Translating it yields CSGGLTSGRETQYF.

The rearrangement joins TRBV12-3 or TRBV12-4 to TRBJ1-2; 10 bases align to TRBD1. After removal of 6 bases from V and 5 bases from J, the junction contained 6 bases not matched to a gene. This CDR3 region has 14 residues. The CDR3 DNA is TGTGCCAGCAGAAGACAGGGGGCGCGGTATGGCTACACCTTC. Protein product: CASRRQGARYGYTF.

The chain has TRBV7-2 and TRBJ2-7, with 8 positions matching TRBD1. The germline V gene has CDR1 SGHTA and CDR2 FQGNSA. V dropped 4 bases and J dropped 2; count of bases not matched to a gene: 7. This CDR3 is built from 15 residues. The CDR3 coding sequence is TGTGCCAGCAGCTCCCGACAGGGGCCGACCTACGAGCAGTACTTC. Protein sequence: CASSSRQGPTYEQYF.

The J gene is TRBJ2-6, the V gene TRBV5-1, with D tentatively TRBD2 (7 bases). Germline V gene data show CDR1 as SGHRS and CDR2 as YFSETQ. The V gene lost 0 bases and the J gene lost 3 bases, with 13 bases spanning the gap. The CDR3 has 17 residues. In nucleotides, the CDR3 is TGCGCCAGCAGCTTGGCCACGGGGGGCTTTGGGGCCAACGTCCTGACTTTC. This gives the protein CASSLATGGFGANVLTF.

The chain links TRBV3-1 to TRBJ1-6; unclear D gene. This CDR3 region has 17 residues. Trimming pared 1 base from V and 0 bases from J, leaving 10 bases between. Germline values: CDR1 LGHDT, CDR2 YNNKEL (reference sequence). CDR3 loop: CASSQVRESSYNSPLHF. The DNA for the CDR3 is TGTGCCAGCAGCCAAGTTCGGGAGAGCTCCTATAATTCACCCCTCCACTTT.